The clone carrying this T cell receptor beta chain came up once. The entry originates in a study of cytomegalovirus exposure and HLA in healthy donors. V lost 1 base and J 0 bases, leaving 7 bases between the germline ends. The germline V gene has CDR1 SEHNR and CDR2 FQNEAQ (reference sequence). The CDR3 extends over 15 amino acids. Researchers ran the PCR with 60 Vbeta and 13 Jbeta primers. Repertoires were generated with immunoSEQ multiplex PCR, while TCRdb's copy carries only in-frame clones and drops some. The sample carries roughly 200,000 clones, 79% recorded once. The origin of this receptor is a woman aged 25 to 39 in good health and CMV-seropositive. Input material: PBMCs. The gene calls are TRBV7-9 and TRBJ1-5, with D hard to call. This CDR3 reads CASSLDGYSNQPQHF. CDR3 in DNA: TGTGCCAGCAGCTTAGACGGGTATAGCAATCAGCCCCAGCATTTT.